Listed below are T cell receptor beta chains from one sample, sequenced in a study of T cell changes during pregnancy in multiple sclerosis. Profiled with immunoSEQ multiplex PCR; TCRdb holds only in-frame clones, not every one. The repertoire holds 40,000 to 45,000 clones, with approximately 92% as singletons. Sequenced here: CD4+ T cells from peripheral blood mononuclear cells, sampled in the first trimester of pregnancy. The receptors here all came from a female donor with multiple sclerosis, enrolled in a pregnancy study. The CDR3 runs from the conserved cysteine through the conserved F or W. Fields, in order: V gene, J gene, D gene, clone size, CDR3 protein, CDR3 DNA. The D gene is left open where the match is weak. Size tells how often a clone was seen (once, few, many) or the class of an expanded clone, and some rows leave it out.

V gene: TRBV9
J gene: TRBJ1-3
D gene: .
clone size: .
CDR3 protein: CASSGGQTNSGNTIYF
CDR3 DNA: TGTGCCAGCTCCGGAGGACAGACGAACTCTGGAAACACCATATATTTT

V gene: TRBV30
J gene: TRBJ1-5
D gene: TRBD1
clone size: .
CDR3 protein: CAWSAGTGAVQPQHF
CDR3 DNA: TGTGCCTGGAGTGCCGGGACAGGGGCCGTTCAGCCCCAGCATTTT

V gene: TRBV6-5
J gene: TRBJ2-3
D gene: .
clone size: once
CDR3 protein: CASRGRGLSTDTQYF
CDR3 DNA: TGTGCCAGCAGGGGCAGGGGTCTCTCTACAGATACGCAGTATTTT

V gene: TRBV5-1
J gene: TRBJ2-1
D gene: TRBD1
clone size: .
CDR3 protein: CASSSGQNTYNEQFF
CDR3 DNA: TGCGCCAGCAGCTCGGGACAGAATACCTACAATGAGCAGTTCTTC

V gene: TRBV19
J gene: TRBJ2-1
D gene: TRBD1
clone size: once
CDR3 protein: CATGTGTYNEQFF
CDR3 DNA: TGTGCCACGGGGACAGGGACCTACAATGAGCAGTTCTTC

V gene: TRBV6-5
J gene: TRBJ2-1
D gene: TRBD1
clone size: .
CDR3 protein: CASSWDRGKNEQFF
CDR3 DNA: TGTGCCAGCAGTTGGGACAGGGGGAAGAATGAGCAGTTCTTC

V gene: TRBV27
J gene: TRBJ1-5
D gene: TRBD1
clone size: .
CDR3 protein: CASSPQGFNQPQHF
CDR3 DNA: TGTGCCTCCTCACCACAGGGGTTTAATCAGCCCCAGCATTTT

V gene: TRBV19
J gene: TRBJ2-3
D gene: .
clone size: .
CDR3 protein: CASSIAQVGDTQYF
CDR3 DNA: TGTGCCAGTAGTATAGCCCAGGTAGGAGATACGCAGTATTTT

V gene: TRBV28
J gene: TRBJ2-5
D gene: .
clone size: .
CDR3 protein: CASSLWVGLPAEQETQYF
CDR3 DNA: TGTGCCAGCAGTTTATGGGTCGGACTACCGGCGGAGCAAGAGACCCAGTACTTC

V gene: TRBV4-2
J gene: TRBJ2-3
D gene: TRBD1
clone size: .
CDR3 protein: CASSHPTGGIGTDTQYF
CDR3 DNA: TGTGCCAGCAGCCACCCGACAGGGGGCATTGGCACAGATACGCAGTATTTT

V gene: TRBV7-2
J gene: TRBJ1-5
D gene: TRBD1
clone size: .
CDR3 protein: CASSLRGQVNQPQHF
CDR3 DNA: TGTGCCAGCAGCTTAAGGGGACAGGTCAATCAGCCCCAGCATTTT

V gene: TRBV18
J gene: TRBJ2-1
D gene: TRBD2
clone size: .
CDR3 protein: CASSGASGSNEQFF
CDR3 DNA: TGTGCCAGCTCAGGGGCTAGCGGGAGCAATGAGCAGTTCTTC

V gene: TRBV9
J gene: TRBJ1-4
D gene: .
clone size: .
CDR3 protein: CASSQGQVNEKLFF
CDR3 DNA: TGTGCCAGCAGCCAGGGGCAGGTTAATGAAAAACTGTTTTTT

V gene: TRBV30
J gene: TRBJ1-5
D gene: .
clone size: .
CDR3 protein: CAWSVRGTGNQPQHF
CDR3 DNA: TGTGCCTGGAGTGTACGGGGGACGGGAAATCAGCCCCAGCATTTT

V gene: TRBV30
J gene: TRBJ1-1
D gene: TRBD1
clone size: medium-sized
CDR3 protein: CAGDRELAEAFF
CDR3 DNA: TGTGCCGGAGACAGGGAGTTAGCTGAAGCTTTCTTT

V gene: TRBV12-5
J gene: TRBJ1-1
D gene: .
clone size: .
CDR3 protein: CASGLVAPSNTGFATRAFF
CDR3 DNA: TGTGCTAGTGGTTTGGTGGCTCCCTCTAATACAGGGTTTGCGACCCGGGCTTTCTTT

V gene: TRBV7-9
J gene: TRBJ2-7
D gene: TRBD1
clone size: .
CDR3 protein: CASSWDREDEQYF
CDR3 DNA: TGTGCCAGCAGCTGGGACAGGGAGGACGAGCAGTACTTC

V gene: TRBV6-6
J gene: TRBJ2-2
D gene: .
clone size: few
CDR3 protein: CASITGTENTGELFF
CDR3 DNA: TGTGCCAGCATAACCGGGACTGAAAACACCGGGGAGCTGTTTTTT

V gene: TRBV7-9
J gene: TRBJ2-3
D gene: .
clone size: once
CDR3 protein: CASSPQGDTQYF
CDR3 DNA: TGTGCCAGCAGCCCCCAGGGAGATACGCAGTATTTT

V gene: TRBV5-1
J gene: TRBJ1-2
D gene: .
clone size: .
CDR3 protein: CASSSGAFNYGYTF
CDR3 DNA: TGCGCCAGCAGCTCTGGGGCGTTTAACTATGGCTACACCTTC

V gene: TRBV7-2
J gene: TRBJ2-7
D gene: .
clone size: once
CDR3 protein: CASSPGTNTYEQYF
CDR3 DNA: TGTGCCAGCAGCCCCGGGACAAACACCTACGAGCAGTACTTC

V gene: TRBV27
J gene: TRBJ1-1
D gene: TRBD1
clone size: .
CDR3 protein: CASSSRGRNTEAFF
CDR3 DNA: TGTGCCAGCAGTTCGAGGGGGCGAAACACTGAAGCTTTCTTT

V gene: TRBV5-1
J gene: TRBJ2-2
D gene: TRBD1
clone size: many
CDR3 protein: CASSGGQGATGELFF
CDR3 DNA: TGCGCCAGCAGCGGAGGACAGGGGGCCACCGGGGAGCTGTTTTTT

V gene: TRBV6-1
J gene: TRBJ1-5
D gene: .
clone size: .
CDR3 protein: CASSEQVIYSNQPQHF
CDR3 DNA: TGTGCCAGCAGTGAACAGGTAATCTATAGCAATCAGCCCCAGCATTTT

V gene: TRBV9
J gene: TRBJ2-1
D gene: .
clone size: .
CDR3 protein: CASSVGLAYNEQFF
CDR3 DNA: TGTGCCAGCAGCGTAGGACTAGCCTACAATGAGCAGTTCTTC

V gene: TRBV9
J gene: TRBJ2-3
D gene: .
clone size: .
CDR3 protein: CASSVVPGQRDTQYF
CDR3 DNA: TGTGCCAGCAGCGTAGTTCCGGGACAACGAGATACGCAGTATTTT

V gene: TRBV7-8
J gene: TRBJ2-7
D gene: .
clone size: .
CDR3 protein: CASSLFIGEQYF
CDR3 DNA: TGTGCCAGCAGCTTATTTATCGGTGAGCAGTACTTC

V gene: TRBV5-1
J gene: TRBJ1-3
D gene: TRBD1
clone size: .
CDR3 protein: CASRMDRGKSSIYF
CDR3 DNA: TGCGCCAGCAGAATGGACAGGGGGAAAAGCTCCATATATTTT

V gene: TRBV19
J gene: TRBJ1-1
D gene: TRBD1
clone size: .
CDR3 protein: CASSIGGQGVFYTEAFF
CDR3 DNA: TGTGCCAGTAGTATCGGAGGACAGGGGGTGTTTTACACTGAAGCTTTCTTT

V gene: TRBV12-5
J gene: TRBJ2-7
D gene: .
clone size: .
CDR3 protein: CASGLNARGAITDLNYEQYF
CDR3 DNA: TGTGCTAGTGGTCTCAACGCCCGGGGGGCCATTACTGACTTGAACTACGAGCAGTACTTC

V gene: TRBV4-1
J gene: TRBJ2-3
D gene: TRBD2
clone size: few
CDR3 protein: CASSRGLAGGLNTDTQYF
CDR3 DNA: TGCGCCAGCAGCCGGGGACTAGCGGGAGGTCTTAACACAGATACGCAGTATTTT

V gene: TRBV12-2
J gene: TRBJ2-7
D gene: .
clone size: .
CDR3 protein: CASRLRVRLAGVPPYWEQYF
CDR3 DNA: TGTGCAAGTCGCTTACGGGTAAGGCTAGCGGGAGTCCCCCCCTACTGGGAGCAGTACTTC

V gene: TRBV7-2
J gene: TRBJ2-5
D gene: .
clone size: once
CDR3 protein: CASSRQETQYF
CDR3 DNA: TGTGCCAGCAGCCGCCAAGAGACCCAGTACTTC

V gene: TRBV6-1
J gene: TRBJ1-1
D gene: .
clone size: .
CDR3 protein: CASSEGGGVNTEAFF
CDR3 DNA: TGTGCCAGCAGTGAAGGTGGGGGGGTGAACACTGAAGCTTTCTTT

V gene: TRBV7-2
J gene: TRBJ2-4
D gene: TRBD2
clone size: .
CDR3 protein: CASSLGLAENIQYF
CDR3 DNA: TGTGCCAGCAGCTTAGGACTAGCGGAAAACATTCAGTACTTC

V gene: TRBV27
J gene: TRBJ1-3
D gene: .
clone size: .
CDR3 protein: CASSKRTGSSGNTIYF
CDR3 DNA: TGTGCCAGCAGTAAACGGACCGGGAGCTCTGGAAACACCATATATTTT

V gene: TRBV7-2
J gene: TRBJ2-7
D gene: .
clone size: once
CDR3 protein: CASSFHYEQYF
CDR3 DNA: TGTGCCAGCAGCTTCCACTACGAGCAGTACTTC

V gene: TRBV6-6
J gene: TRBJ2-3
D gene: .
clone size: .
CDR3 protein: CASTQQGTTDTQYF
CDR3 DNA: TGTGCCAGCACCCAACAGGGGACTACAGATACGCAGTATTTT

V gene: TRBV18
J gene: TRBJ1-2
D gene: TRBD1
clone size: .
CDR3 protein: CASSPGTGDVYTF
CDR3 DNA: TGTGCCAGCTCGCCCGGGACAGGGGATGTCTACACCTTC

V gene: TRBV5-4
J gene: TRBJ2-2
D gene: TRBD2
clone size: .
CDR3 protein: CASSFGPSGGNTGELFF
CDR3 DNA: TGTGCCAGCAGCTTTGGCCCTAGCGGGGGGAACACCGGGGAGCTGTTTTTT

V gene: TRBV14
J gene: TRBJ1-1
D gene: TRBD1
clone size: .
CDR3 protein: CASSQATGVEAFF
CDR3 DNA: TGTGCCAGCAGCCAAGCTACAGGGGTGGAAGCTTTCTTT

V gene: TRBV2
J gene: TRBJ1-4
D gene: .
clone size: .
CDR3 protein: CATRESTNEKLFF
CDR3 DNA: TGTGCCACCCGGGAGTCAACTAATGAAAAACTGTTTTTT

V gene: TRBV11-2
J gene: TRBJ2-3
D gene: .
clone size: .
CDR3 protein: CASNRDRADTQYF
CDR3 DNA: TGTGCCAGCAACAGGGATAGGGCAGATACGCAGTATTTT

V gene: TRBV2
J gene: TRBJ1-5
D gene: .
clone size: .
CDR3 protein: CASSESGPFSNQPQHF
CDR3 DNA: TGTGCCAGCAGTGAAAGCGGACCGTTCAGCAATCAGCCCCAGCATTTT

V gene: TRBV5-1
J gene: TRBJ2-3
D gene: TRBD1
clone size: .
CDR3 protein: CASSQGQGGTDTQYF
CDR3 DNA: TGCGCCAGCAGCCAAGGACAGGGAGGCACAGATACGCAGTATTTT

V gene: TRBV7-2
J gene: TRBJ2-1
D gene: TRBD2
clone size: .
CDR3 protein: CASSILAGHEQFF
CDR3 DNA: TGTGCCAGCAGCATCCTAGCGGGCCATGAGCAGTTCTTC

V gene: TRBV5-4
J gene: TRBJ1-2
D gene: TRBD1
clone size: medium-sized
CDR3 protein: CASSGDSSYGYTF
CDR3 DNA: TGTGCCAGCAGCGGGGACAGCTCCTATGGCTACACCTTC

V gene: TRBV6-5
J gene: TRBJ1-2
D gene: .
clone size: .
CDR3 protein: CASSTAQKGYTF
CDR3 DNA: TGTGCCAGCAGCACAGCACAGAAGGGCTACACCTTC

V gene: TRBV4-2
J gene: TRBJ2-7
D gene: TRBD2
clone size: .
CDR3 protein: CASSQDGLGAGGPYEQYF
CDR3 DNA: TGTGCCAGCAGCCAAGACGGGTTGGGAGCGGGAGGACCCTACGAGCAGTACTTC

V gene: TRBV7-2
J gene: TRBJ1-2
D gene: .
clone size: .
CDR3 protein: CASSLETGIPREGYTF
CDR3 DNA: TGTGCCAGCAGCTTAGAAACAGGGATTCCCAGGGAGGGCTACACCTTC

V gene: TRBV28
J gene: TRBJ2-7
D gene: TRBD1
clone size: .
CDR3 protein: CASSAPGGVGYEQYF
CDR3 DNA: TGTGCCAGCAGTGCCCCAGGGGGCGTTGGGTACGAGCAGTACTTC

V gene: TRBV28
J gene: TRBJ2-7
D gene: TRBD1
clone size: .
CDR3 protein: CASSSGQGNEQYF
CDR3 DNA: TGTGCCAGCAGTTCCGGACAGGGTAACGAGCAGTACTTC

V gene: TRBV6-4
J gene: TRBJ2-1
D gene: TRBD2
clone size: .
CDR3 protein: CASSELAGGPNEQFF
CDR3 DNA: TGTGCCAGCAGTGAACTAGCGGGAGGGCCCAATGAGCAGTTCTTC

V gene: TRBV6-5
J gene: TRBJ1-3
D gene: TRBD1
clone size: .
CDR3 protein: CASSRDRTNPVTIYF
CDR3 DNA: TGTGCCAGCAGTCGGGACAGGACGAACCCCGTCACCATATATTTT

V gene: TRBV18
J gene: TRBJ2-7
D gene: .
clone size: .
CDR3 protein: CASSPVGGVGNEQYF
CDR3 DNA: TGTGCCAGCTCACCTGTCGGGGGAGTAGGGAACGAGCAGTACTTC

V gene: TRBV19
J gene: TRBJ2-1
D gene: .
clone size: .
CDR3 protein: CASSIAGGSYNEQFF
CDR3 DNA: TGTGCCAGTAGTATTGCCGGAGGGTCTTACAATGAGCAGTTCTTC

V gene: TRBV4-3
J gene: TRBJ2-3
D gene: TRBD2
clone size: .
CDR3 protein: CASSQVLAGLDTQYF
CDR3 DNA: TGCGCCAGCAGCCAAGTACTAGCGGGACTAGATACGCAGTATTTT

V gene: TRBV21-1
J gene: TRBJ2-2
D gene: .
clone size: .
CDR3 protein: CASSQTGLNTGELFF
CDR3 DNA: TGTGCCAGCAGCCAGACGGGACTAAACACCGGGGAGCTGTTTTTT

V gene: TRBV11-1
J gene: TRBJ2-1
D gene: .
clone size: .
CDR3 protein: CASRLTTYNEQFF
CDR3 DNA: TGTGCCAGCAGGCTTACTACGTATAATGAGCAGTTCTTC

V gene: TRBV7-7
J gene: TRBJ2-2
D gene: .
clone size: .
CDR3 protein: CASSSGEAGELFF
CDR3 DNA: TGTGCTAGCAGCTCCGGGGAGGCCGGGGAGCTGTTTTTT